The next 29 T cell receptor beta chains were all read from a single sample in a study of post-analysis software for immune sequencing data (dated by TCRdb to between 2015 and 2017). The library was made by PCR. Sequencing was carried out with an Illumina HiSeq 2500. To reduce PCR and sequencing biases, unique molecular identifiers were built into the TCR beta cDNA libraries. The raw public reads went through TCRdb reprocessing: fastp at Q25, MiXCR clone calling, in-frame beta chains kept. Rows with a matching CDR3 protein are joined into one entry that keeps the most common DNA and genes. This sample has approximately 460,000 distinct CDR3 sequences in its table, and roughly 46% of those were observed once. The leading ten clones occupy about an eighth of the sample. These receptors lack a known antigen. Overall study results and their limits: Patients showed significantly higher frequencies than controls for roughly five TRBV segments, among them TRBV5-6, TRBV5-1 and TRBV20-1.

The sequenced sample consisted of blood. Receptor source: a girl aged 10-17 years with multiple sclerosis.

J is TRBJ2-7 and V is TRBV5-1, with 9 positions matching TRBD1. Germline CDR1 is SGHRS and CDR2 is YFSETQ. The ends lost 1 base at V and 6 bases at J; junction bases unmatched: 5. This CDR3 spans 14 amino acids. This chain's CDR3 is CASSLWGQGGEQYF. CDR3 nucleotides: TGCGCCAGCAGCTTGTGGGGACAGGGTGGCGAGCAGTACTTC.

The rearrangement joins TRBV19 to TRBJ2-2; a weak D match, TRBD1 (5 bases). The CDR3 runs 14 residues. V lost 5 bases and J lost 4, with 11 bases in between. Germline values: CDR1 LNHDA, CDR2 SQIVND (reference sequence). The chain's CDR3 is CASSWSGPTGELFF. Written as DNA, the CDR3 is TGTGCCAGTAGTTGGTCAGGGCCCACCGGGGAGCTGTTTTTT.

This clonotype turned up a few times. The chain recombines TRBV30 with TRBJ2-3; TRBD2 aligns across 10 bases. With 7 bases clipped from V and 2 bases from J, the junction kept 9 bases outside the gene matches. The germline gives CDR1 GTSNPN, CDR2 SVGIG (reference sequence). The CDR3 spans 15 residues. Here the CDR3 DNA reads TGTGCCTCCACAACCGGGACTAGCGACACAGATACGCAGTATTTT. It encodes CASTTGTSDTDTQYF.

The chain combines TRBV5-1 with TRBJ2-7; 9 bases match TRBD1. Unmatched junction bases numbered 12, after V lost 4 bases and J lost 7 bases. This CDR3 comprises 15 residues. Germline assignment: CDR1 SGHRS and CDR2 YFSETQ. CDR3 region: CASSVTGGEYDEQYF. For the CDR3, the DNA is TGCGCCAGCAGCGTCACAGGGGGCGAGTACGATGAGCAGTACTTC.

This clonotype was seen a handful of times. The V gene is TRBV20-1, the J gene TRBJ2-1, with D hard to call. The length of the CDR3 is 13 residues. Germline V gene sequence: CDR1 DFQATT, CDR2 SNEGSKA (reference sequence). The CDR3 here is CRVVSSSYNEQFF. Here the CDR3 DNA reads TGCAGAGTGGTATCGAGCTCCTACAATGAGCAGTTCTTC.

V is TRBV28 and J is TRBJ1-6; no clear D gene. The CDR3 loop spans 13 amino acids. V gave up 3 bases and J gave up 9 bases, with 9 bases separating them. Per germline, CDR1 MDHEN and CDR2 SYDVKM. The CDR3 DNA follows: TGTGCCAGCAGTTTGAGATTAGGTTCACCCCTCCACTTT. Residues: CASSLRLGSPLHF.

This clonotype has more than one count but fewer than ten. This rearrangement joins TRBV6-6 to TRBJ2-1; weak D call: TRBD2 (5 bases). The V end was cut by 7 bases, the J end by 1 base, with 23 bases between. The CDR3 extends over 18 amino acids. CDR1 and CDR2 (germline): MNHNY, SVGAGI (reference sequence). The CDR3 DNA reads as TGTGCCAGCACCAACCCCGGTGGCGGGCGAAAATCCTACAATGAGCAGTTCTTC. It encodes CASTNPGGGRKSYNEQFF.

V usage is TRBV4-1 and J usage is TRBJ2-1; D call uncertain. Germline CDR1 and CDR2: MGHRA and YSYEKL. Trimming took off 0 bases at V and 0 bases at J, with 9 bases between the two ends. CDR3 length: 16 residues. CDR3 sequence reads: CASSQDPGGSYNEQFF. DNA of the CDR3: TGCGCCAGCAGCCAAGATCCGGGCGGCTCCTACAATGAGCAGTTCTTC.

This clonotype turned up a few times. The rearrangement links TRBV7-2 to TRBJ1-1; tentatively, D is TRBD1 (5 bases). CDR3 length: 13 residues. Per germline, CDR1 SGHTA and CDR2 FQGNSA. Trimming left V 5 bases short and J 1 base short, with 8 bases between. The CDR3 region is CASSPGPNTEAFF. The CDR3 coding sequence is TGTGCCAGCAGCCCGGGACCGAACACTGAAGCTTTCTTT.

As concerns this clonotype: The germline gene is not matched at one end of the junction; a read error may be the cause. CDR3 nucleotides: TGTGCCAGCAGTGTAGGAGGGTCGGCCCAAGAAAAACTGTTTTTT. This sequence encodes CASSVGGSAQEKLFF. The rearrangement uses TRBV9 and TRBJ1-4; D is uncertain. There are 15 residues in the CDR3. The germline CDR1 and CDR2 sequences are SGDLS and YYNGEE.

As for this clonotype: Compared with germline, one end of the junction differs, possibly owing to a read error. This chain uses TRBV5-1 with TRBJ2-5; perhaps TRBD2 as D (5 bases). The CDR3 extends over 15 amino acids. From germline, CDR1 is SGHRS and CDR2 YFSETQ. CDR3 DNA: TGCGCCGGCAGCTTGGATAGGCTTTCGGGGGAGACCCAGTACTTC. Its translation is CAGSLDRLSGETQYF.

V is TRBV30 and J is TRBJ2-7; D tentatively fits TRBD1 or TRBD2 (5 bases each). Trimming shortened V by 4 bases and J by 7 bases, and 17 bases separated the two germline ends. CDR3 length: 13 residues. CDR1 and CDR2 (germline): GTSNPN, SVGIG (reference sequence). The CDR3 reads CAWKAGTRPEQYF. In DNA form, the CDR3 reads TGTGCCTGGAAAGCCGGGACCCGACCGGAGCAGTACTTC.

The genes are TRBV20-1 and TRBJ2-7; either TRBD1 or TRBD2 may supply D (5 bases each). Between the trimmed V and J ends, which lost 0 bases and 5 bases, there was a span of 14 bases. This CDR3 is built from 14 residues. CDR1 is DFQATT, CDR2 SNEGSKA, per germline (reference sequence). This CDR3 is CSARDMGVRHEQYF. In DNA, the CDR3 is TGCAGTGCTAGAGATATGGGGGTTCGTCACGAGCAGTACTTC.

This clonotype was seen a handful of times. V and J are TRBV21-1 and TRBJ2-5; the table calls TRBD1, which could not be checked here. TRBV21-1 is marked as a pseudogene. The CDR3 has 18 amino acids. DNA for the CDR3: TGTGCCAGCAGCAATCGGGCGCAGGGGATCCGGTGGCAAGAGACCCAGTACTTC. It is translated as CASSNRAQGIRWQETQYF.

The chain couples TRBV28 to TRBJ1-2, with 7 bases fitting TRBD1. CDR1 and CDR2 (germline): MDHEN, SYDVKM. The CDR3 length is 14 residues. With 10 bases clipped from V and 4 bases from J, the junction kept 12 bases outside the gene matches. The CDR3 region is CATYEMGQIYGYTF. The CDR3 DNA sequence: TGTGCCACCTATGAGATGGGACAGATCTATGGCTACACCTTC.

This clonotype was counted between two and nine times. The chain uses TRBV10-3 and TRBJ1-1, with TRBD1 matching over 12 bases. The germline gives CDR1 ENHRY, CDR2 SYGVKD. Trimming removed 6 bases from V and 4 bases from J; junction bases left unmatched: 3. The CDR3 is made up of 14 amino acids. The CDR3 bases are TGTGCCATCAGGGGGACAGGGGGCGGCACTGAAGCTTTCTTT. Protein sequence: CAIRGTGGGTEAFF.

V is TRBV29-1 and J is TRBJ2-7; the match to TRBD1 covers 9 bases. The CDR3 has 13 residues. Trimming removed 7 bases from V and 9 bases from J; junction bases left unmatched: 13. Germline loops: CDR1 SQVTM, CDR2 ANQGSEA. The CDR3: CSARDRDFLGQYF. The CDR3 DNA sequence: TGCAGCGCGCGGGACAGGGACTTTCTGGGGCAGTACTTC.

On this clonotype: The junction departs from germline at one end; a sequencing error may be responsible. The chain recombines TRBV20-1 with TRBJ1-2; D gene unclear. The CDR3 has 14 residues. Looked up from germline, CDR1 is DFQATT and CDR2 is SNEGSKA (reference sequence). CDR3 coding DNA: TGCAGTGCTAGACCAGGAAAGGATAACTATGGCCACACCTTC. Translated, it gives CSARPGKDNYGHTF.

This clonotype was seen more than once but under ten times. The chain couples TRBV5-1 to TRBJ1-2; 7 nucleotides align to TRBD1. Germline CDR1 is SGHRS and CDR2 is YFSETQ. The CDR3 has 16 residues. V dropped 0 bases and J dropped 4; count of bases not matched to a gene: 9. CDR3 in DNA: TGCGCCAGCAGCTTGGGACAGGGCGTCTCCGCCTATGGCTACACCTTC. It translates to CASSLGQGVSAYGYTF.

This clonotype was detected once. V and J are TRBV11-3 and TRBJ2-1, with TRBD1 matching 9 bases. The J call may be mistaken, given a closer DNA end match to TRBJ2-7. This CDR3 has 16 amino acids. Germline CDR1 is SGHNT and CDR2 is YENEEA. The CDR3 sequence is CASSPGTGNRNYEQYF. The CDR3 DNA follows: TGTGCCAGCAGCCCGGGGACAGGGAATCGGAACTACGAGCAGTACTTC.

The J gene is TRBJ2-5, the V gene TRBV9, with D possibly TRBD2 on 6 matching bases. The CDR3 extends over 15 amino acids. Germline V CDR1 and CDR2: SGDLS, YYNGEE. V was trimmed by 2 bases and J by 2 bases, leaving 13 bases between them. The CDR3: CASSVGGEKQETQYF. CDR3 sequence (DNA): TGTGCCAGCAGCGTTGGCGGGGAGAAACAAGAGACCCAGTACTTC.

The chain carries TRBV24-1 and TRBJ2-1, with 10 bases matching TRBD1. This CDR3 has 17 residues. Germline-derived CDR1 and CDR2 are KGHDR and SFDVKD. Trimming took 4 bases from V and 3 from J; bases not matched to a gene: 8. CDR3 nucleotide sequence: TGTGCCACCAGTGACCAAAGACAGGGGGCAGGCTACAATGAGCAGTTCTTC. As protein: CATSDQRQGAGYNEQFF.

V usage is TRBV6-4 and J usage is TRBJ2-1; D is ambiguous. Gene TRBJ2-7 matches the end of the DNA better, so the J call may be wrong. Germline V CDR1 and CDR2: MRHNA, SNTAGT. The CDR3 is 15 amino acids. CDR3 residues: CASSPRTNSYNEQYF. Written as DNA, the CDR3 is TGTGCCAGCAGTCCCAGGACCAACTCCTACAATGAGCAGTACTTC.

The chain joins TRBV6-5 to TRBJ2-1; 13 bases are a match to TRBD2. Germline lookup yields CDR1 MNHEY and CDR2 SVGAGI. The V segment lost 6 bases and the J segment 4 bases; nucleotides outside the gene matches: 9. The CDR3 is 17 residues long. The CDR3 DNA sequence: TGTGCCAGCAGGACCGGGACTAGCGGGACCTCTTACAATGAGCAGTTCTTC. It translates to CASRTGTSGTSYNEQFF.

This clonotype came up a few times. The V gene is TRBV7-3, the J gene TRBJ1-1, with TRBD1 matching 8 bases. Germline trimming cut 4 bases from V and 1 base from J; bases unmatched to any gene: 14. Germline values: CDR1 SGHTA, CDR2 FQGTGA. The CDR3 contains 18 residues. The CDR3 DNA reads as TGTGCCAGCAGCTCGGATAAGTCAGGACAGGGATGGAACACTGAAGCTTTCTTT. Translating it yields CASSSDKSGQGWNTEAFF.

The chain combines TRBV4-3 with TRBJ1-2; possible D gene TRBD1, 6 bases. V lost 9 bases to trimming and J lost 0 bases, with 11 bases between them. Germline CDR1 is LGHNA and CDR2 is YSLEER. The length of the CDR3 is 13 residues. CDR3 DNA sequence: TGCGCCAGTGGACAGAGAGCTAACTATGGCTACACCTTC. This codes for CASGQRANYGYTF.

The chain combines TRBV6-5 with TRBJ2-1; D remains ambiguous. Germline-derived CDR1 and CDR2 are MNHEY and SVGAGI. This CDR3 has 13 residues. Trimming left V 0 bases short and J 7 bases short, with 7 bases between. CDR3 in DNA: TGTGCCAGCAGTTACTCGTCGCCGAATGAGCAGTTCTTC. This encodes CASSYSSPNEQFF.

This chain joins TRBV7-9 and TRBJ2-5; D gene ambiguous. The CDR3 totals 15 residues. CDR1 and CDR2 (germline): SEHNR, FQNEAQ (reference sequence). Trimming stripped 5 bases from V and 5 bases from J, with 18 bases between. This chain's CDR3 is CASSPQITEAETQYF. The CDR3 nucleotides are TGTGCCAGCAGCCCTCAAATCACAGAAGCTGAGACCCAGTACTTC.

The chain combines TRBV4-1 with TRBJ2-5; TRBD1 matches at 7 bases. Germline CDR1 MGHRA, CDR2 YSYEKL. CDR3 size: 17 residues. V lost 0 bases and J lost 11; bases outside the gene matches: 18. In DNA form, the CDR3 reads TGCGCCAGCAGCCAAGAAGGGTTGAGACAGGGTCGCAATGAGCAGTACTTC. It encodes CASSQEGLRQGRNEQYF.